The rows below give T cell receptor beta chains drawn from one sample of a study of T cell responses to AZD1222 COVID-19 vaccine. TCRdb's copy holds only in-frame clones and misses some; the assay was immunoSEQ multiplex PCR. The table has 60,000 to 95,000 clones, more than 75% seen once. The sample here was peripheral blood, taken 28 days after the second AZD1222 dose. The receptors derive from an adult who received the AZD1222 COVID-19 vaccine. CDR3s leave out the opening cysteine and the closing phenylalanine or tryptophan. Fields, in order: V gene, J gene, CDR3 length, clone size, CDR3 protein. Clone size is given for some rows only: seen once, a few or many times, or a class if the clone is expanded.

TRBV6-5	TRBJ2-5	11	-	ASSYGGYETQY
TRBV15	TRBJ1-5	13	few	ATSRSRDSNQPQH
TRBV5-6	TRBJ2-7	10	-	ASSFGLYEQY
TRBV28	TRBJ1-5	13	once	ASTPSGQVWQPQH
TRBV5-1	TRBJ1-1	11	-	ASSPANTGEAF
TRBV7-9	TRBJ1-2	16	-	ASSLTGTGDRANYGYT
TRBV7-9	TRBJ2-7	10	-	ASSSQGYEQY
TRBV7-2	TRBJ2-7	12	few	ASSSVVQGNEQY
TRBV7-2	TRBJ2-3	12	-	ASSLDRATDTQY
TRBV5-6	TRBJ2-6	13	-	ASNLLQGGANVLT
TRBV19	TRBJ2-3	14	-	ASSKGLAISTDTQY
TRBV28	TRBJ2-7	12	-	ASRGTGGSYEQY
TRBV7-2	TRBJ2-3	13	-	ASSFDTQGTDTQY
TRBV7-2	TRBJ1-1	11	-	ASRQGVNTEAF
TRBV30	TRBJ2-7	11	-	AWSIKQSYEQY
TRBV6-5	TRBJ2-7	13	once	ASSYPQGVKYEQY
TRBV20-1	TRBJ1-1	14	-	SASSGSRNWGTEAF
TRBV9	TRBJ1-6	12	-	ASSQTGTNSPLH
TRBV4-1	TRBJ1-5	14	-	ASSQETGATIQPQH
TRBV5-1	TRBJ1-2	15	-	ASSLESDVRRFYGYT
TRBV7-2	TRBJ1-1	10	-	ASSLTFTEAF
TRBV7-2	TRBJ1-4	13	-	ASSTGQATNEKLF
TRBV5-1	TRBJ1-2	16	-	ASSLAGTVGTNSYGYT
TRBV3-1/TRBV3-2	TRBJ2-1	13	-	ASSHGGAPYNEQF
TRBV29-1	TRBJ2-3	12	-	SVEVQGLTDTQY
TRBV6-4	TRBJ2-1	14	-	ASSDSGATSYNEQF
TRBV19	TRBJ2-7	12	-	ASSIVGGPYEQY
TRBV6-5	TRBJ1-5	12	few	ASNDAGGNQPQH
TRBV12-2	TRBJ2-5	18	-	ASRFTLGLAGGPVGETQY
TRBV19	TRBJ2-5	13	once	ASRGTGTPQETQY
TRBV29-1	TRBJ1-4	10	once	SVGGDHEKLF
TRBV4-1	TRBJ1-2	11	-	ASSQVQSYGYT
TRBV30	TRBJ1-4	13	-	AWSLGQGIREKLF
TRBV5-1	TRBJ2-7	13	-	ASNSGDLGYYEQY
TRBV12-3/TRBV12-4	TRBJ1-1	11	-	ASTPRGATEAF
TRBV9	TRBJ1-5	13	-	ASSPGTGGNQPQH
TRBV28	TRBJ1-1	13	-	ASSRRGYMNTEAF
TRBV6-1	TRBJ1-3	15	-	ASSAQHNRISGNTIY
TRBV7-3	TRBJ2-1	10	-	ASSNFMGEQF
TRBV7-8	TRBJ1-6	15	-	ASSEEHPVSYNSPLH
TRBV15	TRBJ2-6	18	once	ATSRSLPYLLHSGANVLT
TRBV4-3	TRBJ2-2	15	few	ASSQGGSGADTGELF
TRBV12-3/TRBV12-4	TRBJ1-2	11	-	ASSLRGNYGYT
TRBV25-1	TRBJ1-6	11	-	ASSGDSHSPLH
TRBV6-5	TRBJ1-1	13	-	ASSYSFGTGLVAF
TRBV5-6	TRBJ1-5	10	once	ASSFLGQPQH
TRBV28	TRBJ1-2	13	few	ASSSRGSVGYGYT
TRBV6-5	TRBJ1-6	13	-	ASTDGQGDYSPLH
TRBV2	TRBJ1-3	12	-	ASSPLGERGTIY
TRBV5-1	TRBJ2-7	14	once	ASSPSSGGISYEQY
TRBV14	TRBJ1-1	11	-	ASSQVWNTEAF